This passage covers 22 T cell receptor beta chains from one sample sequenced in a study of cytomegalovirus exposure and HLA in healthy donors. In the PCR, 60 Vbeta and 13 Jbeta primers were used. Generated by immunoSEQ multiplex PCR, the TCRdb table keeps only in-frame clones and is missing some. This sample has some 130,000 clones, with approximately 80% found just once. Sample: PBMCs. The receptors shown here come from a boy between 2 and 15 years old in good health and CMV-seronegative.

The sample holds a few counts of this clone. CDR3 residues: CASAGLGNGYTF. Written as DNA, the CDR3 is TGTGCCAGCGCGGGCCTCGGGAATGGCTACACCTTC. The V gene is TRBV6-1, the J gene TRBJ1-2; no clear D. CDR3 length: 12 amino acids. The germline CDR1 and CDR2 sequences are MNHNS and SASEGT. Trimming cost V 8 bases and J 6 bases, with 13 bases left between them.

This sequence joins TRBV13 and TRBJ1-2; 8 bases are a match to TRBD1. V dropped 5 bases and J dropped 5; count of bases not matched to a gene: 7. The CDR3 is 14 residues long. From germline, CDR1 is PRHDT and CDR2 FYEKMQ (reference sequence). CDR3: CASSPLGQVYGYTF. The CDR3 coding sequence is TGTGCCAGCAGCCCATTGGGACAGGTTTATGGCTACACCTTC. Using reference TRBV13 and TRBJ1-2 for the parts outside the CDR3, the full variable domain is AAGVIQSPRHLIKEKRETATLKCYPIPRHDTVYWYQQGPGQDPQFLISFYEKMQSDKGSIPDRFSAQQFSDYHSELNMSSLELGDSALYFCASSPLGQVYGYTFGSGTRLTVV.

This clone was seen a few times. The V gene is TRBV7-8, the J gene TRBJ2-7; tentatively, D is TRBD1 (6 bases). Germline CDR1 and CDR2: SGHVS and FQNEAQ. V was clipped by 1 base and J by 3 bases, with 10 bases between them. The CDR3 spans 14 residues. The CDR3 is CASSLGDTNYEQYV. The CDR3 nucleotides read TGTGCCAGCAGCTTAGGGGACACGAACTACGAGCAGTACGTC.

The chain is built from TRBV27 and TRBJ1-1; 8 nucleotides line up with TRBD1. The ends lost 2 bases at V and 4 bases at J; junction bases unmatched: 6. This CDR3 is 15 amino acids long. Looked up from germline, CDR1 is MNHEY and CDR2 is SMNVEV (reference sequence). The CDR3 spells CASSLVGDRSTEAFF. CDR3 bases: TGTGCCAGCAGTTTAGTAGGGGACAGGAGCACTGAAGCTTTCTTT.

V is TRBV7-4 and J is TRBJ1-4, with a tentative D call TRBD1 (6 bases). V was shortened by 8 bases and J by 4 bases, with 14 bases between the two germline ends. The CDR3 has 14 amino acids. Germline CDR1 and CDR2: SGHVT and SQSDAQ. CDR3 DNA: TGTGCCAGCGGGCGGACAGTTAATAATGAAAAACTGTTTTTT. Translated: CASGRTVNNEKLFF.

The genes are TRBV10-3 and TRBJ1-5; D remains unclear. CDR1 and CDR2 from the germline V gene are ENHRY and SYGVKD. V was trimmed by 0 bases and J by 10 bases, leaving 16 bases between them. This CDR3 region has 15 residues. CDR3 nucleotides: TGTGCCATCAGTGAGTCGGGAGTTTGGGTTGGACCCCAGCATTTT. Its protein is CAISESGVWVGPQHF.

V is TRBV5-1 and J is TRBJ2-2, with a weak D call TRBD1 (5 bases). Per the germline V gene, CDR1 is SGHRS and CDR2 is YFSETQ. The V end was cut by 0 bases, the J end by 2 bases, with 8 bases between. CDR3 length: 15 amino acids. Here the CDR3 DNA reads TGCGCCAGCAGCTTGGACAGGCTTAACACCGGGGAGCTGTTTTTT. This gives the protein CASSLDRLNTGELFF. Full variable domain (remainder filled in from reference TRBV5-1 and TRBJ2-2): KAGVTQTPRYLIKTRGQQVTLSCSPISGHRSVSWYQQTPGQGLQFLFEYFSETQRNKGNFPGRFSGRQFSNSRSEMNVSTLELGDSALYLCASSLDRLNTGELFFGEGSRLTVL.

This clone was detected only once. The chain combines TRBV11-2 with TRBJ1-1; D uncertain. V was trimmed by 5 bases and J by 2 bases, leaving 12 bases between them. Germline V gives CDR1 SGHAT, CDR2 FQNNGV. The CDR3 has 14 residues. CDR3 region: CASSPSQANTEAFF. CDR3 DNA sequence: TGTGCCAGCAGCCCCTCGCAGGCAAACACTGAAGCTTTCTTT.

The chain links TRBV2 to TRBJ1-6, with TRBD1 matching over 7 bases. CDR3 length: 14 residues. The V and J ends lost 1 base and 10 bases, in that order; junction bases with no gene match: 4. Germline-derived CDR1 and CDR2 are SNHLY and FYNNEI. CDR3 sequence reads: CASSEDRGRSPLHF. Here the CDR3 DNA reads TGTGCCAGCAGTGAAGACAGGGGTAGGTCACCCCTCCACTTT. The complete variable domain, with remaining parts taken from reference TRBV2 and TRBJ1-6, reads EPEVTQTPSHQVTQMGQEVILRCVPISNHLYFYWYRQILGQKVEFLVSFYNNEISEKSEIFDDQFSVERPDGSNFTLKIRSTKLEDSAMYFCASSEDRGRSPLHFGNGTRLTVT.

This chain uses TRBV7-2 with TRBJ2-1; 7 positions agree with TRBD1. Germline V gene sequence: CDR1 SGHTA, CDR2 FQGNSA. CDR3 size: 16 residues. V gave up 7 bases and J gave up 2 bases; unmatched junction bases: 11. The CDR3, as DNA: TGTGCCAGCATCGTAGGGGGCTACGGGACCTACAATGAGCAGTTCTTC. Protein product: CASIVGGYGTYNEQFF.

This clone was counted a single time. The CDR3 reads CASGFGGRNTDTQYF. The CDR3 bases are TGTGCTAGTGGTTTCGGTGGGAGGAACACAGATACGCAGTATTTT. The V call is TRBV12-5, the J call TRBJ2-3, with D perhaps TRBD2 (6 bases). The V gene lost 3 bases and the J gene lost 2 bases, with 12 bases spanning the gap. This CDR3 contains 15 residues. Germline CDR1 reads LGHNT; CDR2 reads FRNRAP.

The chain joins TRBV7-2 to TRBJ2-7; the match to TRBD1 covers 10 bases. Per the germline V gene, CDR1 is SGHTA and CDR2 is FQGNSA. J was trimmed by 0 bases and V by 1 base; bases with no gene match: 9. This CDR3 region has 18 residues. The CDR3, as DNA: TGTGCCAGCAGCTTAGAGGGACAGGGGCAATTTATCTCCTACGAGCAGTACTTC. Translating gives CASSLEGQGQFISYEQYF.

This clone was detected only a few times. The CDR3 loop is CASSSLLGLAEQFF. The CDR3 nucleotides are TGTGCCAGCAGCTCCCTACTGGGACTAGCGGAGCAGTTCTTC. The gene calls are TRBV11-2 and TRBJ2-1, with TRBD2 identical over 10 bases. Germline assignment: CDR1 SGHAT and CDR2 FQNNGV. The CDR3 spans 14 residues. Trimming at V came to 4 bases and at J to 10 bases, leaving 7 bases not matched to a gene.

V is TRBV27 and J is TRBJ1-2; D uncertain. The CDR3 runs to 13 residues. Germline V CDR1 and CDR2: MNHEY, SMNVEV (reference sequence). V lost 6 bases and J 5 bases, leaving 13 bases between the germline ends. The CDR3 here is CASSPTYSYGYTF. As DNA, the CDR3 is TGTGCCAGCAGCCCCACGTACAGTTATGGCTACACCTTC.

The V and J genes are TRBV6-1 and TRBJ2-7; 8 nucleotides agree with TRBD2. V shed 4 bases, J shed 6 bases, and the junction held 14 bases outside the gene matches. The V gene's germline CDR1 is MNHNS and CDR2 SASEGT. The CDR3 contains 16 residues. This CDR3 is CASSVKAGAGLGEQYV. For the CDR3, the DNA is TGTGCCAGCAGTGTTAAAGCGGGAGCGGGCCTCGGCGAGCAGTACGTC.

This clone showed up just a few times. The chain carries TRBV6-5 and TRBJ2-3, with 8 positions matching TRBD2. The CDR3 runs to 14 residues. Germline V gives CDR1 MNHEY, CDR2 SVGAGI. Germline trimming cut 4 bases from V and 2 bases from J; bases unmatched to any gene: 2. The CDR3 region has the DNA TGTGCCAGCAGTTTCGGGGGGGCCACAGATACGCAGTATTTT. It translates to CASSFGGATDTQYF.

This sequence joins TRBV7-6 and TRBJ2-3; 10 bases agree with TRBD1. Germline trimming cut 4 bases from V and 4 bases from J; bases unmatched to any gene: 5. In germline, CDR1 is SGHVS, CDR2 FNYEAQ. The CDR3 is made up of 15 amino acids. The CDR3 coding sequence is TGTGCCAGCAGCTGGGGGGGGACAGGGGCAGATACGCAGTATTTT. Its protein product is CASSWGGTGADTQYF.

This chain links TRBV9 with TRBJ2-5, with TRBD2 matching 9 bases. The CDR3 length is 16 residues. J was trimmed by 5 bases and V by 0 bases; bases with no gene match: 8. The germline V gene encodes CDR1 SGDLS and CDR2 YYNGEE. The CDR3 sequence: CASSVGGGRAGETQYF. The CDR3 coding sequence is TGTGCCAGCAGCGTAGGGGGCGGGAGGGCCGGCGAGACCCAGTACTTC.

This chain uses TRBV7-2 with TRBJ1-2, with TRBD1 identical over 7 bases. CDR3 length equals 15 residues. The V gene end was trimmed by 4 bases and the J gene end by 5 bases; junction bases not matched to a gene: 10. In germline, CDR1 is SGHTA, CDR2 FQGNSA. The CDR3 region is CASSSLRTGEYGYTF. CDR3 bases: TGTGCCAGCAGCTCCCTGCGGACAGGCGAGTATGGCTACACCTTC. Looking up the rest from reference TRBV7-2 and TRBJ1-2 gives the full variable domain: GAGVSQSPSNKVTEKGKDVELRCDPISGHTALYWYRQSLGQGLEFLIYFQGNSAPDKSGLPSDRFSAERTGGSVSTLTIQRTQQEDSAVYLCASSSLRTGEYGYTFGSGTRLTVV.

The CDR3 loop reads CASSPRGTEETQYF. CDR3 nucleotide sequence: TGTGCCAGCAGCCCGAGGGGGACGGAAGAGACCCAGTACTTC. This sequence joins TRBV4-2 and TRBJ2-5; D is possibly TRBD1 (6 bases). The CDR3 is 14 residues long. Germline CDR1 and CDR2: LGHNA and YNFKEQ. Trimming took 4 bases from V and 3 from J, leaving 12 bases between them.

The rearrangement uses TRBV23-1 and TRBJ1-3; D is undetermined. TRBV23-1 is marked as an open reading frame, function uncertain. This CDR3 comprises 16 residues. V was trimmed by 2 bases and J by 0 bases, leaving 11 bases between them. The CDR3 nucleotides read TGCGCCAGCAGTCAACCCTCAACATGCTCTGGAAACACCATATATTTT. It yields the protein CASSQPSTCSGNTIYF.

CDR3 residues: CASSVSGDTQYF. The CDR3 DNA reads as TGTGCCAGCAGCGTCTCCGGTGATACGCAGTATTTT. The chain recombines TRBV9 with TRBJ2-3; D is uncertain. This CDR3 contains 12 residues. Trimming stripped 2 bases from V and 6 bases from J, with 7 bases between. The V gene's germline CDR1 is SGDLS and CDR2 YYNGEE.